These T cell receptor beta chains were read from a single sample in a study of blood T cell repertoires in COVID-19. The data were produced by immunoSEQ multiplex PCR, yet TCRdb's version contains in-frame clones alone and is incomplete. The data show approximately 120,000 clones, around three quarters seen once. Sequenced material: peripheral blood. These receptors all stem from a man aged 35 to 55 with active or convalescent COVID-19. The CDR3 runs from the conserved cysteine through the conserved F or W. A D gene is named only where the DNA matches it firmly. Only part of the rows carry a size: once, few, many, or a class if the clone is expanded.

v_call,clone_size,d_call,j_call,cdr3_nt,cdr3_aa
TRBV11-3,-,TRBD2,TRBJ2-3,TGTGCCAGCAGCATAGGGAGGGGTAGCACAGATACGCAGTATTTT,CASSIGRGSTDTQYF
TRBV19,once,TRBD2,TRBJ2-1,TGTGCCAGTAGTGTTCCAAGGGCTAGCGGGAGCAATGAGCAGTTCTTC,CASSVPRASGSNEQFF
TRBV2,-,TRBD1,TRBJ2-7,TGTGCCATTCGGACAGGGGCCTACGAGCAGTACTTC,CAIRTGAYEQYF
TRBV24-1,-,-,TRBJ1-5,TGTGCCACCAGTGACCGTACTTGGCCCCAGCATTTT,CATSDRTWPQHF
TRBV6-5,-,-,TRBJ1-3,TGTGCCAGCAGTTACTCTGGCAGAAGAAACACCATATATTTT,CASSYSGRRNTIYF
TRBV19,-,TRBD1,TRBJ2-1,TGTGCCAGTAGAGACAGGGGGCTGGATAATGAGCAGTTCTTC,CASRDRGLDNEQFF
TRBV19,-,-,TRBJ1-4,TGTGCCAGTAGCACCACAGGGATGGAAAAACTGTTTTTT,CASSTTGMEKLFF
TRBV19,few,-,TRBJ2-7,TGTGCCAGTAGTACGGACATCGGAGCTCTATACTACGAGCAGTACTTC,CASSTDIGALYYEQYF
TRBV6-2/TRBV6-3,-,-,TRBJ2-3,TGTGCCAGCAGTTACGGGCTAGCGTTCAGCACAGATACGCAGTATTTT,CASSYGLAFSTDTQYF
TRBV15,-,-,TRBJ2-3,TGTGCCACCAGTCGTACCCCAGGCATTTCAGATACGCAGTATTTT,CATSRTPGISDTQYF
TRBV10-3,-,-,TRBJ1-4,TGTGCCATCTCGGACATGGGCAATGAAAAACTGTTTTTT,CAISDMGNEKLFF
TRBV27,-,TRBD1,TRBJ2-3,TGTGCCAGCAGGTTCAGGGGGCTAACAGATACGCAGTATTTT,CASRFRGLTDTQYF
TRBV11-2,-,TRBD2,TRBJ2-2,TGTGCCAGCAGCTCTGGACTAGCGGGAGTTACCGGGGAGCTGTTTTTT,CASSSGLAGVTGELFF
TRBV6-2/TRBV6-3,-,-,TRBJ2-7,TGTGCCAGCAGTTCACTTTACCCTTCCAACCTCGAGCAGTACTTC,CASSSLYPSNLEQYF
TRBV6-2/TRBV6-3,few,-,TRBJ2-3,TGTGCCAGCAGTTACTCGGATCGGGGCACAGATACGCAGTATTTT,CASSYSDRGTDTQYF
TRBV2,-,TRBD1,TRBJ2-7,TGTGCCAGCAGTGAAAATCCCGGACAGGGGGACGAGCAGTACTTC,CASSENPGQGDEQYF
TRBV19,few,-,TRBJ2-3,TGTGCCAGTAGTATAGCTCGAGCGGGCACAGATACGCAGTATTTT,CASSIARAGTDTQYF
TRBV6-5,-,-,TRBJ2-7,TGTGCCACCGAAGGGGTTCATCTCTCCGAGCAGTACTTC,CATEGVHLSEQYF
TRBV7-2,-,TRBD1,TRBJ2-5,TGTGCCAGCAGCCTCCGGGACAGGGGGTCAGAGACCCAGTACTTC,CASSLRDRGSETQYF
TRBV5-4,-,TRBD1,TRBJ2-3,TGTGCCAGCAGCCGGACAGGGGTCAGCACAGATACGCAGTATTTT,CASSRTGVSTDTQYF
TRBV7-9,-,TRBD2,TRBJ2-2,TGTGCCAGCAGCTTAGCCCGACCTAGCGGGAGGACCGGGGAGCTGTTTTTT,CASSLARPSGRTGELFF
TRBV10-3,-,-,TRBJ2-5,TGTGCCATCAGGAGGGCCGGGGGAGAAGAGACCCAGTACTTC,CAIRRAGGEETQYF
TRBV6-5,few,TRBD2,TRBJ2-7,TGTGCCAGCAGTTGGCGGGAGAACGAGCAGTACTTC,CASSWRENEQYF
TRBV6-5,-,-,TRBJ1-1,TGTGCCAGCAGTTACGGTAGAGCGAACACTGAAGCTTTCTTT,CASSYGRANTEAFF
TRBV11-3,-,-,TRBJ2-3,TGTGCCAGCAGCTTAACTTCGACAGATACGCAGTATTTT,CASSLTSTDTQYF
TRBV28,few,-,TRBJ1-1,TGTGCCAGCAGGACTGACAGGAACACTGAAGCTTTCTTT,CASRTDRNTEAFF
TRBV21-1,-,-,TRBJ1-6,TGTGCCCGATTTAGGAGGGATTCACCCCTCCACTTT,CARFRRDSPLHF
TRBV6-5,-,TRBD1,TRBJ2-7,TGTGCCAGCAGGGGGACAGGGGTCGAGCAGTACTTC,CASRGTGVEQYF
TRBV10-3,-,-,TRBJ1-6,TGTGCCATCAACGATGCAGGGAAGAACTCACCCCTCCACTTT,CAINDAGKNSPLHF
TRBV19,-,-,TRBJ1-1,TGTGCCAGTAGTGTCAGGGTGCACACTGAAGCTTTCTTT,CASSVRVHTEAFF
TRBV6-6,-,TRBD1,TRBJ2-2,TGTGCCAGCAGTCGGACAGGGGCTAACACCGGGGAGCTGTTTTTT,CASSRTGANTGELFF
TRBV2,-,-,TRBJ2-4,TGTGCCAGCAGTGATGAAGGGGCCGGGGCCAAAAACATTCAGTACTTC,CASSDEGAGAKNIQYF
TRBV7-3,-,TRBD2,TRBJ2-1,TGTGCCAGCAGCTCGCCCCCAGCGGGAGGGTCGAGGTACAATGAGCAGTTCTTC,CASSSPPAGGSRYNEQFF
TRBV18,many,TRBD1,TRBJ2-7,TGTGCCAGCTCACCACAGGGGGCGGTCAACGAGCAGTACTTC,CASSPQGAVNEQYF
TRBV7-2,-,-,TRBJ2-1,TGTGCCAGCAGCCGAGGACTGCACAATGAGCAGTTCTTC,CASSRGLHNEQFF
TRBV19,-,-,TRBJ1-2,TGTGCCAGCGTCTTTAGGGACACAGGAGATACTAACTATGGCTACACCTTC,CASVFRDTGDTNYGYTF
TRBV7-9,few,TRBD2,TRBJ2-5,TGTGCCAGCAGCTTTTCTGGCGGGGGTCAAGAGACCCAGTACTTC,CASSFSGGGQETQYF